This record covers a single T cell receptor beta chain. Its specificity is unknown. Treatment specified: oral pan-JAK inhibitor, 5-10 mg twice daily. Sequencing used cDNA as its template, made by extracting RNA and reverse transcribing it. Repertoires were generated with immunoSEQ multiplex PCR, while TCRdb's copy carries only in-frame clones and drops some. Of about 210,000 clones listed, about 50% are singletons. The CDR3 spans 13 residues. The V end lost 1 base, the J end lost 5 bases, and 6 bases lay between the germline ends. The germline CDR1 and CDR2 sequences are SGHTA and FQGNSA. The data originate from a study of CD8+ T cells in alopecia areata. Study details: Treated patients were given 5 to 10 mg oral tofacitinib twice daily. Tofacitinib treatment spanned 6 to 18 months, with 6 months off drug afterward.

Study-level findings and limits: Scalp and blood retained many expanded lesional clones during tofacitinib.

This chain connects TRBV7-2 to TRBJ1-5; no firm D call. The sequences come from CD4+ T cells sorted from blood, collected at week 4, from a patient treated with tofacitinib. The TCR was taken from a human donor with alopecia areata. The CDR3 here is CASSLETYQPQHF. The CDR3 nucleotides read TGTGCCAGCAGCTTAGAGACTTATCAGCCCCAGCATTTT.